Only one count was recorded for the clone carrying this T cell receptor (beta chain). The sample is drawn from a study of blood T cells in healthy people across ages. Germline values: CDR1 DFQATT, CDR2 SNEGSKA (reference sequence). V was trimmed by 5 bases and J by 6 bases, leaving 14 bases between them. CDR3 length equals 12 residues. Primers used in a second PCR of roughly 7 to 11 cycles were a sample-barcoded 5' primer and a J-beta primer mix. TCRdb processed the 5' RACE reads anew with MiXCR; each CDR3 protein has one entry. The table has about 800,000 distinct CDR3 sequences, 25% seen once. These data are also associated with another study on T cells of mothers and their children.

The gene calls are TRBV20-1 and TRBJ2-7; D gene ambiguous. Sequencing input: blood. The source of this sequence is a boy under 18 in good health. CDR3 DNA sequence: TGCAGTGCTCCACAATGGGTCGGCGAGCAGTACTTC. Translating it yields CSAPQWVGEQYF.